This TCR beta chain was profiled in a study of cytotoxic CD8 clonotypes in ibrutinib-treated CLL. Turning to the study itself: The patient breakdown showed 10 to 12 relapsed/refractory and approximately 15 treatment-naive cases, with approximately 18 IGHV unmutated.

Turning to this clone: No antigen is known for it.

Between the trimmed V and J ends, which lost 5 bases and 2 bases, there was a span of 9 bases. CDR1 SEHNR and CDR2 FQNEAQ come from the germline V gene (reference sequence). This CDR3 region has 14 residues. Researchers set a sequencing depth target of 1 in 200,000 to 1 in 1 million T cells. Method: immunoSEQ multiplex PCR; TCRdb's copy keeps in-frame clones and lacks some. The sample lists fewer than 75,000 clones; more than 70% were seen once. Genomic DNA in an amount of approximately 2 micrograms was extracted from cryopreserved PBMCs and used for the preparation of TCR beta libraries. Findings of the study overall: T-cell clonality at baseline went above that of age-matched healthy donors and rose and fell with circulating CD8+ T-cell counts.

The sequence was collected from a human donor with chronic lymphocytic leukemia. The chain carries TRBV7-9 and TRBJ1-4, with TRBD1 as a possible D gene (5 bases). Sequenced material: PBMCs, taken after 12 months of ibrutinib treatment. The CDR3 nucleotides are TGTGCCAGCAGCCGGGGGGACACTAATGAAAAACTGTTTTTT. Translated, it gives CASSRGDTNEKLFF.